This T cell receptor (beta chain) was obtained from a study of regulatory T cells in long-lasting Graves disease. Time point reported: newly diagnosed GD, antithyroid drugs for less than 3 months. Following extraction of RNA from PBMCs, that RNA was used to make the TCR library. Building of the TCR beta libraries involved iRepertoire HTBI primers and Arm-PCR of CDR3 regions. Using its own MiXCR run on the multiplex PCR reads, TCRdb lists one record per CDR3 protein. The sample has around 450,000 distinct CDR3 sequences; around 15% are singletons. This clonotype was recorded many times. Germline-derived CDR1 and CDR2 are SGHTA and FQGTGA. CDR3 length: 13 residues. Trimming left V 5 bases short and J 5 bases short, with 11 bases between. A further study also used this sample, focusing on T cells in Graves' hyperthyroidism and ophthalmopathy.

The chain links TRBV7-3 to TRBJ2-3; D perhaps matches TRBD1 (6 bases). The specimen comprised peripheral blood mononuclear cells (PBMCs), sampled at new diagnosis, from a patient treated with antithyroid drugs. This receptor was identified in a middle-aged man with Graves disease. This chain's CDR3 is CASSLTGRDTQYF. Here the CDR3 DNA reads TGTGCCAGCAGCCTTACAGGGAGAGATACGCAGTATTTT. Full variable domain (rest looked up from reference TRBV7-3 and TRBJ2-3): GAGVSQTPSNKVTEKGKYVELRCDPISGHTALYWYRQSLGQGPEFLIYFQGTGAADDSGLPNDRFFAVRPEGSVSTLKIQRTERGDSAVYLCASSLTGRDTQYFGPGTRLTVL.